Listed here are 9 T cell receptor beta chains from one sample, sequenced in a study of blood T cell repertoires in COVID-19. Method: immunoSEQ multiplex PCR; TCRdb's copy keeps in-frame clones and lacks some. This sample has approximately 90,000 clones, with 89% found just once. Sequenced input: peripheral blood. These receptor sequences come from a woman between 65 and 79 years old with acute or convalescent COVID-19.

Comment on this clone: This same CDR3 is encoded by further DNA sequences in the sample. The chain is built from TRBV5-1 and TRBJ2-3; 10 nucleotides line up with TRBD2. V was pared by 4 bases and J by 1 base, with 6 bases of the junction left unmatched. The germline V gene encodes CDR1 SGHRS and CDR2 YFSETQ. The length of the CDR3 is 16 residues. CDR3 sequence: CASSPGLAGGTDTQYF. In nucleotides, the CDR3 is TGCGCCAGCAGCCCGGGCCTAGCGGGGGGCACAGATACGCAGTATTTT.

The chain employs TRBV28 and TRBJ1-5, with D possibly matching TRBD1 (5 bases). Germline V CDR1 and CDR2: MDHEN, SYDVKM. The CDR3 sequence is 14 residues long. Trimming took 2 bases from V and 4 from J, leaving 9 bases between them. Here the CDR3 DNA reads TGTGCCAGCAGTTTAAGGGCAGGGAATCAGCCCCAGCATTTT. Residues: CASSLRAGNQPQHF.

The chain couples TRBV6-5 to TRBJ1-6; 7 bases map to TRBD1. The CDR3 contains 15 residues. Germline loops: CDR1 MNHEY, CDR2 SVGAGI. J gave up 6 bases and V 7 bases, and 9 bases lay outside the gene matches. The DNA for the CDR3 is TGTGCCAGCACCCCCCGGGACAGCTTTAATTCACCCCTCCACTTT. Amino acids: CASTPRDSFNSPLHF.

The V call is TRBV18, the J call TRBJ2-3; weak D call: TRBD2 (5 bases). The CDR3 loop spans 14 amino acids. CDR1 and CDR2 from the germline V gene are KGHSH and LQKENI. V lost 4 bases and J lost 2, with 10 bases in between. The CDR3 loop reads CASSRASNTDTQYF. CDR3 nucleotide sequence: TGTGCCAGCTCACGGGCTAGCAACACAGATACGCAGTATTTT.

This clone was seen only a few times. CDR3 in DNA: TGTGCCAGCAGTGCCGAGGGGGGGCAGCCCCAGCATTTT. Translated, it gives CASSAEGGQPQHF. This chain connects TRBV6-4 to TRBJ1-5; possible D gene TRBD1, 6 bases. Trimming left V 4 bases short and J 7 bases short, with 11 bases between. Germline assignment: CDR1 MRHNA and CDR2 SNTAGT. This CDR3 is 13 amino acids long.

Worth noting for this clone: The sample contains more than one DNA sequence encoding this CDR3. This chain joins TRBV3-1 (or the pseudogene TRBV3-2) and TRBJ1-2, with 10 bases identical to TRBD1. The CDR3 has 14 amino acids. Germline V gives CDR1 LGHDT, CDR2 YNNKEL (reference sequence). V trimming: 5 bases; J trimming: 4 bases; junction bases outside the gene matches: 4. CDR3 nucleotides: TGTGCCAGCAGCTCGGGACAGGGGAGCTATGGCTACACCTTC. Protein: CASSSGQGSYGYTF.

The chain recombines TRBV6-2 or TRBV6-3 with TRBJ2-7; 8 bases agree with TRBD1. Germline values: CDR1 MNHEY, CDR2 SVGEGT. The CDR3 extends over 16 amino acids. Losses at the gene ends were 5 bases for V and 2 bases for J; bases not matched to a gene: 11. CDR3 protein: CASSPPTGGSTYEQYF. CDR3 DNA: TGTGCCAGCAGTCCCCCCACAGGGGGATCCACCTACGAGCAGTACTTC.

The gene calls are TRBV28 and TRBJ1-2; D ambiguous. Germline values: CDR1 MDHEN, CDR2 SYDVKM. The CDR3 covers 15 residues. The V and J ends lost 10 bases and 5 bases respectively, with 23 bases between them. The DNA of the CDR3 is TGTGCCATTCATGCATCTTCTGGAGATCTTTATGGCTACACCTTC. This codes for CAIHASSGDLYGYTF.

CDR3 sequence reads: CASSLSGTGTQPQHF. As DNA, the CDR3 is TGTGCCAGCAGCCTGTCCGGGACAGGGACTCAGCCCCAGCATTTT. The chain combines TRBV3-1 (or the pseudogene TRBV3-2) with TRBJ1-5; 9 bases line up with TRBD1. The germline CDR1 and CDR2 sequences are LGHDT and YNNKEL (reference sequence). The ends lost 4 bases at V and 6 bases at J; junction bases unmatched: 7. The CDR3 contains 15 residues.